Listed below are T cell receptor beta chains from one sample, sequenced in a study of blood T cell repertoires in COVID-19. Data came from immunoSEQ multiplex PCR; TCRdb stores just in-frame clones and leaves some out. The sample includes a few hundred thousand clones, 88% seen only once; the top ten take 5.5% to 8.5%. The sequenced material came from peripheral blood. The receptors were gathered from a woman between 25 and 40 years old who had recovered from COVID-19. The CDR3 runs from the conserved cysteine through the conserved F or W.

V gene,CDR3 protein
TRBV6-6,CASITGQRNNYGYTF
TRBV4-2,CASSPVGDSRNLAKNIQYF
TRBV9,CASSPRGPHFMNTEAFF
TRBV2,CASRGQGARGYTF
TRBV7-3,CASGESSNTEAFF
TRBV6-5,CASSVDKRGGYTF
TRBV2,CASSATAYSKGEQFF
TRBV28,CASSLMGAANEKLFF
TRBV27,CASSLVGGTEAFF
TRBV2,CASSLPGQLYNEQFF
TRBV19,CASTPYGSSNQPQHF
TRBV7-9,CASGGGTSNYGYTF
TRBV13,CASSTRTGVRENNEQFF
TRBV6-5,CASSYAGENTGELFF
TRBV3-1/TRBV3-2,CASSPIDSNEKLFF
TRBV10-1,CASSESGRRVSYNEQFF
TRBV5-4,CASSLESRRTGFSDTQYF
TRBV2,CASGGAGQGHQPQHF
TRBV18,CASSREGGMAYEQYF